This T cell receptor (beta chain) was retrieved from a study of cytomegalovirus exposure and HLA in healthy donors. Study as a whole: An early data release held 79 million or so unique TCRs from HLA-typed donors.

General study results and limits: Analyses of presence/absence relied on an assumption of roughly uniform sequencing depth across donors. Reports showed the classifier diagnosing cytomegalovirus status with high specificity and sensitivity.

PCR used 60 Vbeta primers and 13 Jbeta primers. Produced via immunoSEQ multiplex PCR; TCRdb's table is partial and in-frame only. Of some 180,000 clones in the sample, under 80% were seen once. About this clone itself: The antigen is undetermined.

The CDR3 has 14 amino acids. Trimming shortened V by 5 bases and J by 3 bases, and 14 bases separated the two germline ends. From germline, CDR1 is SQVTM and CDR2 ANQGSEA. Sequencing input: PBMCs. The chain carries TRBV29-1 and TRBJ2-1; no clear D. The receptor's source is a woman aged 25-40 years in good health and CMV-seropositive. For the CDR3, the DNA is TGCAGCGTTTCGAACTTGGCGGACTACAATGAGCAGTTCTTC. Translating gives CSVSNLADYNEQFF.